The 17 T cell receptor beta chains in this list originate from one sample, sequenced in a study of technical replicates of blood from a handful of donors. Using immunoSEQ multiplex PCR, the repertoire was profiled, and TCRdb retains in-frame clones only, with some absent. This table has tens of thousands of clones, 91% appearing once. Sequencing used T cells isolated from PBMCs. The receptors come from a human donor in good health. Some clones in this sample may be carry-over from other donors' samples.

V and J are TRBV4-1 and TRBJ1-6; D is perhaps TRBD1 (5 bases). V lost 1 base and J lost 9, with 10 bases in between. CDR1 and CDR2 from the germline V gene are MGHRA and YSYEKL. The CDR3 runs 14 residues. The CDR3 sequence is CASSQASGGSPLHF. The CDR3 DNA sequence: TGCGCCAGCAGCCAAGCCTCGGGGGGTTCACCCCTCCACTTT.

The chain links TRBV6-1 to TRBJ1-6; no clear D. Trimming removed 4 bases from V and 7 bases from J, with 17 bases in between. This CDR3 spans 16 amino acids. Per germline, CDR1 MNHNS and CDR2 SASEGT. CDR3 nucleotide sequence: TGTGCCAGCAGTGCCCTAGGCAGCCGATCCAATTCACCCCTCCACTTT. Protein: CASSALGSRSNSPLHF.

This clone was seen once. The CDR3 DNA is TGCAGCGTTGAGGGGCTCGAAAGGGATTACAATGAGCAGTTCTTC. It specifies CSVEGLERDYNEQFF. V is TRBV29-1 and J is TRBJ2-1, with D possibly TRBD1 on 5 matching bases. V gave up 3 bases and J gave up 4 bases, with 16 bases separating them. Germline V gene sequence: CDR1 SQVTM, CDR2 ANQGSEA. This CDR3 is built from 15 residues.

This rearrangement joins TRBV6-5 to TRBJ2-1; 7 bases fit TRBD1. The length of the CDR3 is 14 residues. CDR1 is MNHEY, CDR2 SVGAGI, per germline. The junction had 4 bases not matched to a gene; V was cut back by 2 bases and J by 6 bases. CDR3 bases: TGTGCCAGCAGTTACGGGACAGTAATCAATGAGCAGTTCTTC. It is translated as CASSYGTVINEQFF.

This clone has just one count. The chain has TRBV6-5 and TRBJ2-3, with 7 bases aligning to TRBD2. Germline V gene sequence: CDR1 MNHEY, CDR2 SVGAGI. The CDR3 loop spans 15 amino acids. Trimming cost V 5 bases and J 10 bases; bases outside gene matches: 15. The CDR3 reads CASSSGADSAVAQYF. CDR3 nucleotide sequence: TGTGCCAGCAGTAGCGGGGCCGATTCCGCAGTGGCGCAGTATTTT.

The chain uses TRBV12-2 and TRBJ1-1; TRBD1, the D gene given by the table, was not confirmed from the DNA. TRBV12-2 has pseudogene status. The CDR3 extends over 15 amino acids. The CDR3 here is CASRLVGQGDTEAFF. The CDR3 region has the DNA TGTGCAAGTCGCTTAGTGGGACAGGGGGACACTGAAGCTTTCTTT.

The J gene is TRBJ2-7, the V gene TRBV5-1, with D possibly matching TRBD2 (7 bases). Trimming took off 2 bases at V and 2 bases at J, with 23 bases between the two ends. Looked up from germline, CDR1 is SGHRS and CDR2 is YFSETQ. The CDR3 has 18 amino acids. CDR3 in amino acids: CASSFRGAAAGDPYEQYF. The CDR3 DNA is TGCGCCAGCAGCTTTCGGGGGGCAGCGGCGGGAGATCCCTACGAGCAGTACTTC. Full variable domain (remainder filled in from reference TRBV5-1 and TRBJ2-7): KAGVTQTPRYLIKTRGQQVTLSCSPISGHRSVSWYQQTPGQGLQFLFEYFSETQRNKGNFPGRFSGRQFSNSRSEMNVSTLELGDSALYLCASSFRGAAAGDPYEQYFGPGTRLTVT.

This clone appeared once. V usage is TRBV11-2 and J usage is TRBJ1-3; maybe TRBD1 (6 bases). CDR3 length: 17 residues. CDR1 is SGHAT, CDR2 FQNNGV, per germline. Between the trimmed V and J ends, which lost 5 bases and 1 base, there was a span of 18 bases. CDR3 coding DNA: TGTGCCAGCAGCCCCACGGGGGGGGGCGAGTCTGGAAACACCATATATTTT. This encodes CASSPTGGGESGNTIYF.

The DNA of the CDR3 is TGCAGCGTATCAGGGGTGGATCAGCCCCAGCATTTT. It specifies CSVSGVDQPQHF. The gene calls are TRBV29-1 and TRBJ1-5, with D perhaps matching TRBD1 (6 bases). This CDR3 has 12 amino acids. Trimming left V 6 bases short and J 5 bases short, with 11 bases between. Looked up from germline, CDR1 is SQVTM and CDR2 is ANQGSEA.

CDR3 sequence reads: CASSLRSGGEVGYF. The CDR3 nucleotides are TGCGCCAGCAGCTTGCGGTCAGGGGGAGAGGTGGGGTACTTC. The rearrangement uses TRBV5-1 and TRBJ2-4; TRBD1 matches 7 bases. This CDR3 region has 14 residues. V was pared by 1 base and J by 15 bases, with 13 bases of the junction left unmatched. Germline lookup yields CDR1 SGHRS and CDR2 YFSETQ.

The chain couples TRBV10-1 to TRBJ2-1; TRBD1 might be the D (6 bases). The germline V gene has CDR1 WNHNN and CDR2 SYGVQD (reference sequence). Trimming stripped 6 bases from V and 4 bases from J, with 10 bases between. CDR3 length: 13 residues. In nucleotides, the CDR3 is TGCGCCAGCAGCCCGGGACATTACAATGAGCAGTTCTTC. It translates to CASSPGHYNEQFF.

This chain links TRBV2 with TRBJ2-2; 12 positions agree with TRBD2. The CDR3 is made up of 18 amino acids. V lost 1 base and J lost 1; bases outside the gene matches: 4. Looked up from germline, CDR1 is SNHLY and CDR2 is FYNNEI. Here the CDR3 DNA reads TGTGCCAGCAGTGAAGGGCTAGCGGGGGGGCAGAACACCGGGGAGCTGTTTTTT. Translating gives CASSEGLAGGQNTGELFF.

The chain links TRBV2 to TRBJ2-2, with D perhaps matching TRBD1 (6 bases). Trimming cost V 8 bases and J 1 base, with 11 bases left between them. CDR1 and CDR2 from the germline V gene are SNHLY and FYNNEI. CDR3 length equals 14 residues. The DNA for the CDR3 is TGTGCCAGCTTATGGGGGCAGAACACCGGGGAGCTGTTTTTT. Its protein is CASLWGQNTGELFF.

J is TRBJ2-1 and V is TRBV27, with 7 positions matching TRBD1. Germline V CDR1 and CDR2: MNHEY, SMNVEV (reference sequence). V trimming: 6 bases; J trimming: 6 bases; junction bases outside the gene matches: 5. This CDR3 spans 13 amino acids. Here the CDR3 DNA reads TGTGCCAGCAGGTCGACAGGGTTCAATGAGCAGTTCTTC. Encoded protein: CASRSTGFNEQFF.

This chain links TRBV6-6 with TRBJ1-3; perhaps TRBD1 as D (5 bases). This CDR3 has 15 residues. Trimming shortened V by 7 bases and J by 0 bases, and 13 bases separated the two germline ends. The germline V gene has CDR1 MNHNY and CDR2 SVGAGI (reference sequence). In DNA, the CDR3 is TGTGCCAGCATTCAGGGTATAAGCTCTGGAAACACCATATATTTT. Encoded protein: CASIQGISSGNTIYF.

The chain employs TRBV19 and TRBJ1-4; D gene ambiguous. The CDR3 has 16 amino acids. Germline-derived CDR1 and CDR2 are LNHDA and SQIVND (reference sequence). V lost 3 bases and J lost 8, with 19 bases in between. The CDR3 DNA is TGTGCCAGTAGTATTGACCTGAGGAGGGCTCGGGAAAAACTGTTTTTT. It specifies CASSIDLRRAREKLFF. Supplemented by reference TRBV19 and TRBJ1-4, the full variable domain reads DGGITQSPKYLFRKEGQNVTLSCEQNLNHDAMYWYRQDPGQGLRLIYYSQIVNDFQKGDIAEGYSVSREKKESFPLTVTSAQKNPTAFYLCASSIDLRRAREKLFFGSGTQLSVL.

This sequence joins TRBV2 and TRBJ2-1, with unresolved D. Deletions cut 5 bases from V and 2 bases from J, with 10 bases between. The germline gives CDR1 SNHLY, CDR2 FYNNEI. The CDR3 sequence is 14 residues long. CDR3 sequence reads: CASSKLIAYNEQFF. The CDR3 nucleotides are TGTGCCAGCAGTAAGTTGATAGCCTACAATGAGCAGTTCTTC. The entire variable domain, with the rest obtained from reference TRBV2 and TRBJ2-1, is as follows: EPEVTQTPSHQVTQMGQEVILRCVPISNHLYFYWYRQILGQKVEFLVSFYNNEISEKSEIFDDQFSVERPDGSNFTLKIRSTKLEDSAMYFCASSKLIAYNEQFFGPGTRLTVL.